Sequencing of this TCR beta chain was carried out in a study of CD8+ T cells in alopecia areata (dated by TCRdb to 2017 to 2018). As for the study more broadly: Treated patients were enrolled in an open-label pilot trial of oral tofacitinib, 5 to 10 mg twice daily, for moderate-to-severe alopecia areata. Tofacitinib was administered for 6 to 18 months, and 6 months of follow-up off drug were then conducted to assess delayed response and recurrence. To study T cell clonal expansion in alopecia areata, the researchers applied high-throughput TCRbeta sequencing to both the C3H/HeJ mouse model and human patients. Scalp tissue and sorted CD4+ and CD8+ peripheral blood T cells from patchy and totalis/universalis alopecia areata patients and from healthy controls were covered by human TCRbeta sequencing. Tofacitinib-treated patients had biopsies at baseline and at 4 and 24 weeks of treatment, with a later scalp biopsy in several patients. Scalp clonality was compared among normal scalp (n=4), patchy alopecia areata scalp (n=8), and alopecia totalis/universalis scalp (n=8). The RNA source kit depended on sample type: the PAXgene miRNA kit for fixed scalp, the miRNeasy kit for PBMCs, and the RNeasy kit for mouse skin. immunoSEQ multiplex PCR using 35 Vbeta forward primers and 13 Jbeta reverse primers was used to amplify TCRbeta CDR3 regions.

Paper-wide results and their limitations: Compared with normal scalp, lesional scalp had higher clonality and more expanded CD8+ clones, particularly in alopecia totalis/universalis, a pattern that suggests antigenic drive. Shared TCR sequences between patients were less evident than in mice, which may be partly attributable to HLA diversity in the patient population. Unlike mouse skin, where gammadelta T cells dominate, normal human skin contains resident alphabeta T cells that get sequenced too, which complicates analysis of the scalp TCR repertoire.

V is pruned by 3 bases and J by 4 bases, leaving 9 bases of the junction without a gene match. CDR1 and CDR2 are read off the germline V gene as SGDLS and YYNGEE. The CDR3 runs 16 residues from the cysteine to the phenylalanine. Just CDR3 DNA is preserved here, 48 bases in frame from base 1. This sample's time point label indicates: baseline before oral tofacitinib. Peripheral blood and lesional scalp punch biopsies were obtained from patients with alopecia areata. PBMCs were isolated by density centrifugation and stained for CD3, CD4 and CD8, after which CD4+ and CD8+ T cells were sorted on a FACSAria. With regard to this clone: Its specific antigen is unknown. Nothing much larger sits one base from this clone, and base qualities are not available.

The library was produced with the immunoSEQ multiplex PCR assay. RNA was extracted from all samples and reverse transcribed into cDNA, which served as template for TCR sequencing. First-strand cDNA was synthesized with SuperScript III using a 2:1 mix of oligo-dT and random hexamers. Amplification bias was assessed with a synthetic immune receptor repertoire, and residual bias was removed computationally. For the original study's pipeline: Raw reads were preprocessed for error removal, and CDR3 was defined according to IMGT conventions as running from the conserved cysteine to phenylalanine. Clonality was computed by normalizing Shannon entropy by log2 of the number of productive unique TCRs and subtracting the result from 1. CD4 or CD8 identity of scalp clones was inferred by cross-referencing scalp TCRbeta sequences with sorted blood CD4 and CD8 repertoires. This immuneACCESS table, as held by TCRdb, lists in-frame sequences with V and J called but not all clones. Of the missing ones, under half trace to an unresolved V gene in checked studies; the others have no known cause. V and J calls and clone size are those listed in that table; D and trimming were worked out from the DNA. This sample gives approximately 61,000 clones in total; around 96% of them show up just once. The leading ten clones occupy roughly 24% of the sample.

The receptor was isolated from a human donor with alopecia areata. This specimen was CD8+ T cells sorted from blood, taken at week 0. This chain joins TRBV9 to TRBJ2-5; TRBD2 agrees with 10 junctional bases. The base sequence is TGTGCCAGCAGCGCACTGAGCGGGGGGGCCCCAGAGACCCAGTACTTC. Translated, it gives CASSALSGGAPETQYF.